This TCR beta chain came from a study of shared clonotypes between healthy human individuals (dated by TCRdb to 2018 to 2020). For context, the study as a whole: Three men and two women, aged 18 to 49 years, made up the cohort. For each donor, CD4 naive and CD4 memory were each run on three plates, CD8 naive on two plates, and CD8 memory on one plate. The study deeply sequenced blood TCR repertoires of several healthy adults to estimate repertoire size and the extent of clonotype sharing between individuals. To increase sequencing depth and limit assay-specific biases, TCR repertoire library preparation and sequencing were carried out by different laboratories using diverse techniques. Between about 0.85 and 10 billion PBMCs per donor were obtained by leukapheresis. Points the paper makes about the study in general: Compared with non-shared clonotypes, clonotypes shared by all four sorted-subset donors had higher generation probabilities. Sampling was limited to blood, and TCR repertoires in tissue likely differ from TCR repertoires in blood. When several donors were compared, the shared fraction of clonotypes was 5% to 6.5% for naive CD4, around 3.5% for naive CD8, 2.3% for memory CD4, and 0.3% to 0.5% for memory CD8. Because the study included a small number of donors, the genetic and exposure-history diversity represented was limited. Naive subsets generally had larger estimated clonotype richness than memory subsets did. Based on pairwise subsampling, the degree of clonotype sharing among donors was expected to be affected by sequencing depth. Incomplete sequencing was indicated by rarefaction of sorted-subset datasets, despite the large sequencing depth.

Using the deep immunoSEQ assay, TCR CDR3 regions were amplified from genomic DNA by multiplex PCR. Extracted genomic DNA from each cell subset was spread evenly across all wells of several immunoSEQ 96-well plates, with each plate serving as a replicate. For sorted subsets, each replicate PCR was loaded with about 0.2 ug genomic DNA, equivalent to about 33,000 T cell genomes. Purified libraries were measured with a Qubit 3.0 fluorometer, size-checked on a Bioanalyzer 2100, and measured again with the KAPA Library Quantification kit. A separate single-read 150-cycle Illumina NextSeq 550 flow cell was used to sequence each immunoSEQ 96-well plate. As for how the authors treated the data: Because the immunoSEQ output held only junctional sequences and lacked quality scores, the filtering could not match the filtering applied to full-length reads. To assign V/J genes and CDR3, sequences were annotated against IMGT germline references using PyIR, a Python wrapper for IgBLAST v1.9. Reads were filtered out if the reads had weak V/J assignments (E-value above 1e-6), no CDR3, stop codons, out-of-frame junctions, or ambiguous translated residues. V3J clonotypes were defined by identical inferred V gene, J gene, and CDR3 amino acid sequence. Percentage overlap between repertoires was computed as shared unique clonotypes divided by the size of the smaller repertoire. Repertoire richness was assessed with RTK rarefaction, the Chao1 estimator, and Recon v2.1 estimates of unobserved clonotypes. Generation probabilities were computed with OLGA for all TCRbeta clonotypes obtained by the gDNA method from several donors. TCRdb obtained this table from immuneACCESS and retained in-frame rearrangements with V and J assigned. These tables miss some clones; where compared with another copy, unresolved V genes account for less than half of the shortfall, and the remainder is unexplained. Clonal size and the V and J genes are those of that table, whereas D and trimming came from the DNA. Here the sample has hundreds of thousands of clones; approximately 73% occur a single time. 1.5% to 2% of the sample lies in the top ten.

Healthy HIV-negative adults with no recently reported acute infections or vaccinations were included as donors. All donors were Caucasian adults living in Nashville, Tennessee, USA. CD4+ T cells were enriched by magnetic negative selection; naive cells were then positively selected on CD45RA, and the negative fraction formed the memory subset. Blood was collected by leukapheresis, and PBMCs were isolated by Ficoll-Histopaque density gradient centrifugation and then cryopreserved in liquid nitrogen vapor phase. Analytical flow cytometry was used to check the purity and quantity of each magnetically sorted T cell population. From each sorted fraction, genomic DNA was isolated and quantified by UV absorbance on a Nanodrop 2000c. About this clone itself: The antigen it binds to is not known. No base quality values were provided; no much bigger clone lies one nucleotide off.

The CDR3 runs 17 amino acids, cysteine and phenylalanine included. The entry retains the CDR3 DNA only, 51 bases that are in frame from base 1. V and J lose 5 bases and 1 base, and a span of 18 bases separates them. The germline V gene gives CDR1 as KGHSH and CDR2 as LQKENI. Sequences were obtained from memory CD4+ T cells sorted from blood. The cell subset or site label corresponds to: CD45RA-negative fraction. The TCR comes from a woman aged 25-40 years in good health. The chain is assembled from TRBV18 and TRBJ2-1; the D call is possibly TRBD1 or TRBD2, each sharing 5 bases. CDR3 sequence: CASSNRDDGFSYNEQFF. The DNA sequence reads TGTGCCAGCTCAAACCGGGACGACGGATTTTCCTACAATGAGCAGTTCTTC.